This T cell receptor (beta chain) was found in a study of cytomegalovirus exposure and HLA in healthy donors. The CDR3 runs 16 residues. Germline V gene data show CDR1 as MDHEN and CDR2 as SYDVKM. The J segment lost 4 bases and the V segment lost 6 bases, leaving 14 bases of the junction unmatched. The primer mix had 60 Vbeta and 13 Jbeta primers. Method: immunoSEQ multiplex PCR; TCRdb's copy keeps in-frame clones and lacks some. The data show 110,000 to 150,000 clones, 74% seen once. The study's findings and limits: A previous analysis found most TCR beta V segments productive roughly 87% or roughly 30% of the time.

With respect to this clone: Its antigen remains unknown.

Sequenced material: PBMCs. The chain combines TRBV28 with TRBJ1-2; TRBD1 aligns across 7 bases. The source of this sequence is a man aged 18 to 30 in good health and CMV-seropositive. The CDR3 DNA reads TGTGCCAGCAGCCTCGTCTCCGGGACAGTAATCTATGGCTACACCTTC. Encoded protein: CASSLVSGTVIYGYTF.